This TCR beta chain was recorded in a study of radiation and T cells in renal cell carcinoma. As to time point: baseline pretreatment blood. Treatment of the sample: 15 Gy SBRT to primary tumor, nephrectomy 4 weeks later. Study-wide findings and caveats: Top tumor clonotypes rose in blood 2 weeks post-radiation, then contracted.

Clones were read by immunoSEQ multiplex PCR, and TCRdb kept only the in-frame ones, dropping some. The data hold 150,000 or so clones, with 88% observed a single time. This CDR3 has 13 amino acids. Germline CDR1 reads SGHDT; CDR2 reads YYEEEE. Unmatched junction bases numbered 1, after V lost 1 base and J lost 7 bases. On this clone itself: Antigen unknown.

The V and J genes are TRBV5-6 and TRBJ1-4; 7 positions match TRBD1. The sequencing used blood, collected from a patient whose treatment included radiotherapy and nephrectomy. The source of this sequence is a woman in her 70s with renal cell carcinoma. The CDR3, as DNA: TGTGCCAGCAGCTTGTACAGGGGTGAAAAACTGTTTTTT. This codes for CASSLYRGEKLFF. Drawing the rest from reference TRBV5-6 and TRBJ1-4, the complete variable domain is DAGVTQSPTHLIKTRGQQVTLRCSPKSGHDTVSWYQQALGQGPQFIFQYYEEEERQRGNFPDRFSGHQFPNYSSELNVNALLLGDSALYLCASSLYRGEKLFFGSGTQLSVL.